These 13 T cell receptor beta chains share one sample of origin, sequenced in a study of T cells in Graves' hyperthyroidism and ophthalmopathy. Amplification yielded TCR beta CDR3 regions, with RNA transcripts as the source. The study used the HTBI primer set for a first-round RT-PCR of the TCR CDR3. TCRdb analysed the multiplex PCR reads with MiXCR anew, one entry per CDR3 protein. The sample consists of 360,000 or so distinct CDR3 sequences, over 15% of them appearing once. The sample consisted of blood. The receptors stem from a woman under 30 with Graves' hyperthyroidism.

This clonotype was observed many times. The chain carries TRBV7-8 and TRBJ1-6, with a possible D match to TRBD1 (6 bases). Germline CDR1 is SGHVS and CDR2 is FQNEAQ. Trimming took off 8 bases at V and 10 bases at J, with 12 bases between the two ends. This CDR3 comprises 12 residues. The DNA of the CDR3 is TGTGCCAGCGGTCGGGGGGCCTCACCCCTCCACTTT. Encoded protein: CASGRGASPLHF.

This clonotype was detected ten times or more. This sequence joins TRBV6-5 and TRBJ1-2, with no clear D. Germline CDR1 and CDR2: MNHEY and SVGAGI. This CDR3 is 14 amino acids long. Trimming stripped 10 bases from V and 2 bases from J, with 17 bases between. The CDR3 is CATYRGGSNYGYTF. The CDR3 DNA reads TGTGCCACTTACCGGGGAGGTTCCAACTATGGCTACACCTTC.

This clonotype has a count of ten or more. V and J are TRBV30 and TRBJ2-7, with TRBD1 matching 7 bases. Germline V gene sequence: CDR1 GTSNPN, CDR2 SVGIG (reference sequence). V dropped 1 base and J dropped 3; count of bases not matched to a gene: 6. The CDR3 contains 14 residues. The CDR3 sequence is CAWSDDRVDYEQYF. The DNA of the CDR3 is TGTGCCTGGAGTGACGACAGGGTGGACTACGAGCAGTACTTC.

This clonotype was found many times. The chain has TRBV7-3 and TRBJ2-6, with TRBD2 identical over 8 bases. With 3 bases clipped from V and 1 base from J, the junction kept 5 bases outside the gene matches. The CDR3 consists of 17 residues. The germline gives CDR1 SGHTA, CDR2 FQGTGA. CDR3 loop: CASSLAGGDSGANVLTF. The DNA for the CDR3 is TGTGCCAGCAGCTTGGCGGGGGGTGATTCTGGGGCCAACGTCCTGACTTTC.

The table lists this clonotype with many counts. The V and J genes are TRBV9 and TRBJ1-2; a possible D gene is TRBD1 (6 bases). The CDR3 runs 14 residues. Germline values: CDR1 SGDLS, CDR2 YYNGEE. Trimming took off 4 bases at V and 5 bases at J, with 15 bases between the two ends. CDR3 DNA sequence: TGTGCCAGCAGCCGGACAGCGTTATTGTATGGCTACACCTTC. It is translated as CASSRTALLYGYTF.

The CDR3 region is CASDDSIMNTEAFF. The CDR3 DNA follows: TGTGCCAGCGACGACAGTATCATGAACACTGAAGCTTTCTTT. The chain has TRBV28 and TRBJ1-1; a weak D match, TRBD1 (5 bases). Trimming took 8 bases from V and 0 from J, leaving 13 bases between them. Germline V gene lookup returns CDR1 MDHEN and CDR2 SYDVKM. The CDR3 is 14 residues long.

This clonotype came up many times. The chain carries TRBV7-2 and TRBJ1-2; 7 bases align to TRBD1. The CDR3 is made up of 14 amino acids. The germline V gene has CDR1 SGHTA and CDR2 FQGNSA. The V gene end was trimmed by 2 bases and the J gene end by 8 bases; junction bases not matched to a gene: 8. The CDR3 region has the DNA TGTGCCAGCAGCTTACCTCACAGGGGAGGAGGCTACACCTTC. This sequence encodes CASSLPHRGGGYTF.

This chain uses TRBV12-3 or TRBV12-4 with TRBJ2-7, with 10 bases aligning to TRBD1. This CDR3 comprises 15 residues. After removal of 2 bases from V and 4 bases from J, the junction contained 5 bases not matched to a gene. The CDR3 region is CASSLRDRGWYEQYF. The CDR3 nucleotides are TGTGCCAGCAGTTTAAGGGACAGGGGTTGGTACGAGCAGTACTTC.

The V gene is TRBV7-9, the J gene TRBJ1-1; D call uncertain. Germline V CDR1 and CDR2: SEHNR, FQNEAQ (reference sequence). Trimming left V 10 bases short and J 1 base short, with 13 bases between. The length of the CDR3 is 13 residues. CDR3 sequence (DNA): TGTGCCACCGACGGACTGGCGAACACTGAAGCTTTCTTT. It translates to CATDGLANTEAFF.

Worth noting for this clonotype: The junction does not match germline at one end; this may be a read error. CDR3 sequence: CASSLVADQESQYF. CDR3 DNA: TGTGCCAGCAGCTTAGTGGCAGATCAAGAGAGCCAGTACTTC. V gene TRBV7-2 combines with J gene TRBJ2-5; D is uncertain. The germline V gene encodes CDR1 SGHTA and CDR2 FQGNSA. The CDR3 length is 14 residues.

This clonotype appeared many times. The chain employs TRBV28 and TRBJ2-5, with 11 positions matching TRBD2. The CDR3 is made up of 16 amino acids. In germline, CDR1 is MDHEN, CDR2 SYDVKM. Trimming cost V 6 bases and J 1 base; bases outside gene matches: 7. The CDR3: CASSIWTSGLQETQYF. CDR3 DNA: TGTGCCAGCAGCATCTGGACTAGCGGGCTCCAAGAGACCCAGTACTTC.

This clonotype was detected many times. The chain carries TRBV4-1 and TRBJ1-5; D not certain. The CDR3 covers 15 residues. The germline CDR1 and CDR2 sequences are MGHRA and YSYEKL. V was cut by 4 bases and J by 0 bases, with 10 bases left in between. CDR3 DNA: TGCGCCAGCAGCCCACGCCAATATAGCAATCAGCCCCAGCATTTT. This gives the protein CASSPRQYSNQPQHF.

This clonotype was detected ten times or more. This chain links TRBV25-1 with TRBJ2-2; TRBD1 matches at 8 bases. V lost 10 bases, J lost 4 bases, and 8 bases stayed unmatched. Germline V gene data show CDR1 as MGHDK and CDR2 as SYGVNS. The CDR3 is 14 residues long. The CDR3 is CATRGQASTGELFF. CDR3 DNA: TGTGCCACCCGGGGACAGGCGAGCACCGGGGAGCTGTTTTTT.